This T cell receptor beta chain was captured by sequencing in a study of glioma-infiltrating T cells. The CDR3 extends over 16 amino acids. Losses at the gene ends were 4 bases for V and 9 bases for J; bases not matched to a gene: 17. The germline V gene encodes CDR1 DFQATT and CDR2 SNEGSKA (reference sequence). Comment on this clonotype: Antigen specificity is unknown.

Study conclusions and caveats: Only very few CDR3 sequences appeared in both tissue and blood. Gliomas, especially low-grade, showed above-expected tissue-blood divergence; non-neoplastic patients showed below.

TCR alpha and beta CDR3 regions were amplified from RNA using iRepertoire nested multiplex PCR. A single record per CDR3 protein comes from TCRdb applying MiXCR to the multiplex PCR reads. The table records about 140,000 distinct CDR3 sequences, about two fifths of them present only once. The sequenced sample was glioma tissue, nonneoplastic brain tissue, or PBMCs (not recorded which). This clonotype was sampled from a human donor with low-grade glioma or glioblastoma, undergoing nonglioma brain surgery, or in good health (not recorded which). V gene TRBV20-1 combines with J gene TRBJ2-1; 8 bases agree with TRBD2. CDR3 bases: TGCAGTGCTAAAGGATTGACTAGCGTCAGACGGGGTGAGCAGTTCTTC. It specifies CSAKGLTSVRRGEQFF.